The next 15 T cell receptor beta chains were all read from a single sample in a study of vaccination and CD4 T cells after COVID-19. No antigen has been assigned to these receptors. Specified treatment: 10-day PBMC culture with coronavirus spike peptide pools or control peptides (ViraFEST assay). The assay that was used to sequence DNA from cultured CD4+ T cells was the Oncomine TCR Beta short-read assay. TCRdb called the PCR reads again in MiXCR, with one record for every CDR3 protein. The repertoire consists of some 13,000 distinct CDR3 sequences, with around two fifths occurring once and the leading ten covering over 9.5%. Sequencing was carried out using CD4+ T cells from blood, cultured in vitro. The receptors were sampled from a human donor who had recovered from COVID-19.

A few counts support this clonotype. V and J are TRBV6-1 and TRBJ2-1; D may correspond to TRBD1 or TRBD2 (6 bases each). The CDR3 spans 17 residues. Germline values: CDR1 MNHNS, CDR2 SASEGT. The V gene lost 7 bases and the J gene lost 0 bases, with 19 bases spanning the gap. As DNA, the CDR3 is TGTGCCAGCACCCGACAGGCTAGCGCGAGCTCCTACAATGAGCAGTTCTTC. Residues: CASTRQASASSYNEQFF.

This clonotype came up a few times. The chain uses TRBV24-1 and TRBJ2-5; possibly TRBD2 for D (7 bases). The CDR3 has 13 amino acids. CDR1 KGHDR and CDR2 SFDVKD come from the germline V gene. Trimming cost V 12 bases and J 1 base, with 14 bases left between them. CDR3 region: CAASRGAQETQYF. CDR3 DNA sequence: TGTGCCGCCTCACGGGGGGCCCAAGAGACCCAGTACTTC.

This clonotype has just one count. The rearrangement uses TRBV28 and TRBJ2-7; 9 positions agree with TRBD1. In germline, CDR1 is MDHEN, CDR2 SYDVKM. V gave up 4 bases and J gave up 4 bases; unmatched junction bases: 5. The CDR3 is 14 residues long. The CDR3 loop is CASSSYRGRYEQYF. The CDR3 region has the DNA TGTGCCAGCAGTTCCTACAGGGGGCGTTACGAGCAGTACTTC.

This clonotype was detected a few times. The V call is TRBV6-5, the J call TRBJ2-3, with D perhaps given as TRBD1 or TRBD2 (5 bases each). V gave up 2 bases and J gave up 1 base, with 16 bases separating them. There are 17 residues in the CDR3. CDR1 and CDR2 from the germline V gene are MNHEY and SVGAGI. Written as DNA, the CDR3 is TGTGCCAGCAGTTACCGACCGAGAGGGGAAGGCACAGATACGCAGTATTTT. Translation: CASSYRPRGEGTDTQYF.

The chain recombines TRBV7-2 with TRBJ2-7; unclear D gene. Trimming left V 2 bases short and J 2 bases short, with 10 bases between. The CDR3 runs to 14 residues. Germline-derived CDR1 and CDR2 are SGHTA and FQGNSA. CDR3 DNA sequence: TGTGCCAGCAGCTTAAATCTGCCCCCCTACGAGCAGTACTTC. The encoded protein is CASSLNLPPYEQYF.

This clonotype has a handful of counts. The V and J genes are TRBV7-2 and TRBJ2-1; D is unclear. Trimming pared 3 bases from V and 9 bases from J, leaving 6 bases between. The CDR3 runs 11 residues. The germline gives CDR1 SGHTA, CDR2 FQGNSA. CDR3: CASSLRSEQFF. Here the CDR3 DNA reads TGTGCCAGCAGCTTGCGGAGTGAGCAGTTCTTC.

By share, this clonotype counts as medium-sized (0.01 to 0.1%). J is TRBJ1-5 and V is TRBV15, with D possibly being TRBD1 (6 bases). The CDR3 sequence is 15 residues long. Trimming stripped 0 bases from V and 6 bases from J, with 12 bases between. Germline CDR1 is LNHNV and CDR2 is YYDKDF (reference sequence). CDR3 nucleotides: TGTGCCACCAGCAGAGATCAACAGGGACGTCAGCCCCAGCATTTT. Its translation: CATSRDQQGRQPQHF.

This clonotype was observed a few times. V and J are TRBV12-3 or TRBV12-4 and TRBJ1-1; the D is unclear. Trimming took off 5 bases at V and 6 bases at J, with 7 bases between the two ends. The CDR3 consists of 11 residues. This CDR3 is CASSRTAEAFF. The CDR3 DNA is TGTGCCAGCAGTCGTACGGCTGAAGCTTTCTTT.

This chain connects TRBV10-3 to TRBJ2-5; TRBD2 matches 10 bases. Germline CDR1 reads ENHRY; CDR2 reads SYGVKD. With 3 bases clipped from V and 3 bases from J, the junction kept 10 bases outside the gene matches. The CDR3 contains 17 residues. CDR3 loop: CAISEGPGLATEETQYF. CDR3 bases: TGTGCCATCAGTGAAGGTCCGGGACTAGCGACGGAAGAGACCCAGTACTTC.

This chain connects TRBV28 to TRBJ2-7; D is perhaps TRBD1 (6 bases). The ends were cut back, 2 bases at V and 7 bases at J, with 15 bases in the middle. This CDR3 has 14 amino acids. Germline loops: CDR1 MDHEN, CDR2 SYDVKM. CDR3 protein: CASSLQTGPREQYF. The CDR3 coding sequence is TGTGCCAGCAGTTTACAGACAGGCCCCAGGGAGCAGTACTTC.

The sample holds a few counts of this clonotype. The chain uses TRBV24-1 and TRBJ1-2; D possibly corresponds to TRBD1 (5 bases). V was trimmed by 4 bases and J by 8 bases, leaving 10 bases between them. Germline values: CDR1 KGHDR, CDR2 SFDVKD. The CDR3 loop spans 12 amino acids. The DNA for the CDR3 is TGTGCCACCAGTGACCAGGACAAAGGCTACACCTTC. Its translation is CATSDQDKGYTF.

A few counts support this clonotype. The chain uses TRBV27 and TRBJ1-1; D call uncertain. The germline V gene encodes CDR1 MNHEY and CDR2 SMNVEV (reference sequence). V was cut by 6 bases and J by 2 bases, with 4 bases left in between. CDR3 length equals 11 residues. The CDR3: CASRKNTEAFF. CDR3 coding DNA: TGTGCCAGCAGGAAAAACACTGAAGCTTTCTTT.

The chain links TRBV24-1 to TRBJ2-7; the D is unclear. The V end lost 6 bases, the J end lost 4 bases, and 15 bases lay between the germline ends. This CDR3 is 14 amino acids long. The germline V gene encodes CDR1 KGHDR and CDR2 SFDVKD. The DNA of the CDR3 is TGTGCCACCAGTAGCCATACGGCCCCGTACGAGCAGTACTTC. It encodes CATSSHTAPYEQYF.

This clonotype showed up just once. The V call is TRBV30, the J call TRBJ2-7; maybe TRBD2 (5 bases). V was trimmed by 7 bases and J by 0 bases, leaving 7 bases between them. The CDR3 has 11 amino acids. Germline CDR1 reads GTSNPN; CDR2 reads SVGIG (reference sequence). This chain's CDR3 is CAFAGSYEQYF. DNA for the CDR3: TGTGCCTTCGCGGGCTCCTACGAGCAGTACTTC.

This clonotype was seen a few times. V gene TRBV19 combines with J gene TRBJ1-5, with a weak D call TRBD1 (6 bases). The ends were cut back, 1 base at V and 0 bases at J, with 10 bases in the middle. The germline V gene encodes CDR1 LNHDA and CDR2 SQIVND (reference sequence). CDR3 size: 16 residues. The CDR3 DNA reads TGTGCCAGTAGTATAGTCTCGGGACATAGCAATCAGCCCCAGCATTTT. This codes for CASSIVSGHSNQPQHF.